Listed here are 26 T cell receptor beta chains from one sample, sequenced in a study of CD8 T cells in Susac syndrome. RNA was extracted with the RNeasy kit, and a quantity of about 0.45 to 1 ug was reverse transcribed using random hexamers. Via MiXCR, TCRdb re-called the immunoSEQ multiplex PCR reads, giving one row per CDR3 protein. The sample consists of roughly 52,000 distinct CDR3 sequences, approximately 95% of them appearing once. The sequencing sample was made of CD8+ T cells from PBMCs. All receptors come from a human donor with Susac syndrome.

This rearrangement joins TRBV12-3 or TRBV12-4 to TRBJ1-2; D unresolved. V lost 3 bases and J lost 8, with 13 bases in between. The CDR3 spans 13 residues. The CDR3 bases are TGTGCCAGCAGTTTTCCGGGTGTCCAGGGCTACACCTTC. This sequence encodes CASSFPGVQGYTF.

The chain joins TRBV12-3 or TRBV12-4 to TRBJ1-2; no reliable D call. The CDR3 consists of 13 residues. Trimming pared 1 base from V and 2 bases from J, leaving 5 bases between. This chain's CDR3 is CASSLGENYGYTF. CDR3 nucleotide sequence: TGTGCCAGCAGTTTAGGGGAAAACTATGGCTACACCTTC.

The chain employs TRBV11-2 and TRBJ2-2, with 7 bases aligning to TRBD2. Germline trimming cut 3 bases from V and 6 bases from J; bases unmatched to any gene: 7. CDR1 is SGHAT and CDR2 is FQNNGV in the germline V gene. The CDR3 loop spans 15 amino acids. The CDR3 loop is CASSFQRGVPGELFF. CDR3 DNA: TGTGCCAGCAGCTTTCAACGGGGGGTCCCCGGGGAGCTGTTTTTT.

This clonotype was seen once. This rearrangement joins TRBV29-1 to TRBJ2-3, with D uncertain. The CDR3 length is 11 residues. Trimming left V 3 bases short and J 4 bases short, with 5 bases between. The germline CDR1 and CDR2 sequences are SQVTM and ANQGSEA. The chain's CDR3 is CSVDLPDTQYF. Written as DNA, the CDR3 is TGCAGCGTTGATTTGCCAGATACGCAGTATTTT.

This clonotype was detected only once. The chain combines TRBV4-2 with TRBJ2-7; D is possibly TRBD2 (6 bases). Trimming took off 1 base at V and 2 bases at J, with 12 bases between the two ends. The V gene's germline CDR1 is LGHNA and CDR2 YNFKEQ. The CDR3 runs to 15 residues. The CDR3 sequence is CASSQGAGGTYEQYF. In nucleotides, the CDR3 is TGTGCCAGCAGCCAAGGCGCCGGAGGGACCTACGAGCAGTACTTC.

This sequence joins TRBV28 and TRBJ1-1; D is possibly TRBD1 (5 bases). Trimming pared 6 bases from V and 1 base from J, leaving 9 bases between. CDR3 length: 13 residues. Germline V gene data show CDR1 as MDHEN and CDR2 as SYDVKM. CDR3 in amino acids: CASRPGQNTEAFF. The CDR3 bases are TGTGCCAGCAGACCCGGACAGAACACTGAAGCTTTCTTT.

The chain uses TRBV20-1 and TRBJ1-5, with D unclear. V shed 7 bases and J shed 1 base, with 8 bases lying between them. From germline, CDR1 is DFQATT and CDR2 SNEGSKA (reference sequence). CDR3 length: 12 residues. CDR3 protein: CSVARSNQPQHF. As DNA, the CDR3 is TGCAGTGTGGCGAGAAGCAATCAGCCCCAGCATTTT.

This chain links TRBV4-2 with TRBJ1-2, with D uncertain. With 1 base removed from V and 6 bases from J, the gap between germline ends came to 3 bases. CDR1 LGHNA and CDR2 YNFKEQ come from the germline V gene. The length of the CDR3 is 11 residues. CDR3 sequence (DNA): TGTGCCAGCAGCCAAGGGAATGGCTACACCTTC. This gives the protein CASSQGNGYTF.

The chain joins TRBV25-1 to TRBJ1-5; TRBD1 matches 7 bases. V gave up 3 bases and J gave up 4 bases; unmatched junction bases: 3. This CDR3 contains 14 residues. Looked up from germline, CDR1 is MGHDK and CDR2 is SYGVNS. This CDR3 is CASSEWTGNQPQHF. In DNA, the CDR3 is TGTGCCAGCAGTGAGTGGACAGGTAATCAGCCCCAGCATTTT.

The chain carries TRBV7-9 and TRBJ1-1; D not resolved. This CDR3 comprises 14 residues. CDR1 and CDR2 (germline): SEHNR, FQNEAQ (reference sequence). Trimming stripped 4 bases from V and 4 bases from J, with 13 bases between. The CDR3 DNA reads TGTGCCAGCAGCTCGGAAGTGGCGACCACTGAAGCTTTCTTT. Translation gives CASSSEVATTEAFF. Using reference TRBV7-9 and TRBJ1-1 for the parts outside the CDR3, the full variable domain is DTGVSQNPRHKITKRGQNVTFRCDPISEHNRLYWYRQTLGQGPEFLTYFQNEAQLEKSRLLSDRFSAERPKGSFSTLEIQRTEQGDSAMYLCASSSEVATTEAFFGQGTRLTVV.

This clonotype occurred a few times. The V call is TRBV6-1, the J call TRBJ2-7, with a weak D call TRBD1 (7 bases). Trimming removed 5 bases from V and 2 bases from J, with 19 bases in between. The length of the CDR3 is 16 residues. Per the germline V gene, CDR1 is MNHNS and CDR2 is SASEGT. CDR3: CASSRTGGGQTYEQYF. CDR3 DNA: TGTGCCAGCAGTCGGACAGGAGGGGGTCAGACCTACGAGCAGTACTTC.

In DNA form, the CDR3 reads TGTGCCAGCAGCTTAAGACAGGGGGCCGAGCAGTACTTC. This encodes CASSLRQGAEQYF. The chain joins TRBV7-9 to TRBJ2-7; 10 bases fit TRBD1. CDR3 length: 13 residues. The J segment lost 6 bases and the V segment lost 2 bases, leaving 1 base of the junction unmatched. In germline, CDR1 is SEHNR, CDR2 FQNEAQ (reference sequence).

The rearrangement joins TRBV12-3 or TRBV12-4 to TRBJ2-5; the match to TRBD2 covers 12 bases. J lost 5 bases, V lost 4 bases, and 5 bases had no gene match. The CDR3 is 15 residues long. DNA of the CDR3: TGTGCCAGCAGTTCCGGACTAGCGGGGATGGAGACCCAGTACTTC. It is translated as CASSSGLAGMETQYF.

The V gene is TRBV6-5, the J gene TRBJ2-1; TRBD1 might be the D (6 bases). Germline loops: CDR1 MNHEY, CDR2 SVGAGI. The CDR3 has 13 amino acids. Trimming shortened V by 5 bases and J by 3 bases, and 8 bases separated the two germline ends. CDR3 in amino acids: CASSRTVYNEQFF. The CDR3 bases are TGTGCCAGCAGTCGGACAGTCTACAATGAGCAGTTCTTC.

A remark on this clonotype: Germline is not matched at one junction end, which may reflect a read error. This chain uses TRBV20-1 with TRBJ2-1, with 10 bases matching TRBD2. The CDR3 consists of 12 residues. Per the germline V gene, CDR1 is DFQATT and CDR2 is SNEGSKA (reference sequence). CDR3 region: CRASGGYNEQFF. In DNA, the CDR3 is TGCAGAGCTAGCGGGGGATACAATGAGCAGTTCTTC.

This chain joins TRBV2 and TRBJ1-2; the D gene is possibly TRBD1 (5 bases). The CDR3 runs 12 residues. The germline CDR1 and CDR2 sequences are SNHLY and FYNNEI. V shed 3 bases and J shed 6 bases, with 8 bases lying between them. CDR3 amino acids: CASSDAGDGYTF. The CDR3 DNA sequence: TGTGCCAGCAGTGATGCGGGGGATGGCTACACCTTC.

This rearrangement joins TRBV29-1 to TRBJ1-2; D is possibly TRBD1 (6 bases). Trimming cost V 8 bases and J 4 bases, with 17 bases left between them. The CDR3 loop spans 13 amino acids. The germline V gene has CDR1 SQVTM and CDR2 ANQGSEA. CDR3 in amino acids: CSTVGANGYGYTF. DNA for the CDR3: TGCAGCACCGTGGGGGCCAACGGCTATGGCTACACCTTC.

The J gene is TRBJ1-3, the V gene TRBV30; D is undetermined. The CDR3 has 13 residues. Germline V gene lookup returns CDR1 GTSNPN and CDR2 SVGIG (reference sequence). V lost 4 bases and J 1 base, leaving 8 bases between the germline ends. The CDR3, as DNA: TGTGCCTGGAATGAGGATTCTGGAAACACCATATATTTT. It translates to CAWNEDSGNTIYF.

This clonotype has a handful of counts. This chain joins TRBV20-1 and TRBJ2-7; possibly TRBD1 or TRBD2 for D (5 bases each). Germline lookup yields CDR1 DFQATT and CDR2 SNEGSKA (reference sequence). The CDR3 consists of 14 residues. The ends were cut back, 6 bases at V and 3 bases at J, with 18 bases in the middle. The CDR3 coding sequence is TGCAGTGCCCCAGGCGGACGGGGCCACTACGAGCAGTACTTC. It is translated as CSAPGGRGHYEQYF.

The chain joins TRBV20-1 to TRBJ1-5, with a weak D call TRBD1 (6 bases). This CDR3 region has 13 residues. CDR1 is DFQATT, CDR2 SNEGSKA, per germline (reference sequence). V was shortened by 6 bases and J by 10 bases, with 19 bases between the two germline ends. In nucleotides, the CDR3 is TGCAGTGCCCTTGGGACGGCAGGGGATCCCCAGCATTTT. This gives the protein CSALGTAGDPQHF.

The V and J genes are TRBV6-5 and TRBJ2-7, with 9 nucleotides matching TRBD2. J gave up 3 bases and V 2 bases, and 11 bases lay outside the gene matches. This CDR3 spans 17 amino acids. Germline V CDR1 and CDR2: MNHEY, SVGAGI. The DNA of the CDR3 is TGTGCCAGCAGTTACCCATATAGCGGGGGTGAACTCTACGAGCAGTACTTC. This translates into CASSYPYSGGELYEQYF.

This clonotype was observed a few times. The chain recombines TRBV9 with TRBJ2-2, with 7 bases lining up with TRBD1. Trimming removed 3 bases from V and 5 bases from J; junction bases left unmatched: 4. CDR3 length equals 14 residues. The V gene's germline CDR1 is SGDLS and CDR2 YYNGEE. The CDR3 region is CASSETGNTGELFF. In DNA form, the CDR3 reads TGTGCCAGCAGCGAGACAGGGAATACCGGGGAGCTGTTTTTT.

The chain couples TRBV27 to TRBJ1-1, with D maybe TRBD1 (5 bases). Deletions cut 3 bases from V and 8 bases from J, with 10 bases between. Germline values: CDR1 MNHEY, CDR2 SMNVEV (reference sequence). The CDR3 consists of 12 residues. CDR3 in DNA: TGTGCCAGCAGTTTGGTTGGGGGGGAAGCTTTCTTT. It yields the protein CASSLVGGEAFF.

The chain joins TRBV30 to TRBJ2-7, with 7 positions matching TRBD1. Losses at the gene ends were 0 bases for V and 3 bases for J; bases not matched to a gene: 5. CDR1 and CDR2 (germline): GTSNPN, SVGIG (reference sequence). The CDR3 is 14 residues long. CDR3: CAWSVRGQLYEQYF. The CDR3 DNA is TGTGCCTGGAGTGTACGGGGACAGCTCTACGAGCAGTACTTC. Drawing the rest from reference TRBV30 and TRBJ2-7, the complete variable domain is SQTIHQWPATLVQPVGSPLSLECTVEGTSNPNLYWYRQAAGRGLQLLFYSVGIGQISSEVPQNLSASRPQDRQFILSSKKLLLSDSGFYLCAWSVRGQLYEQYFGPGTRLTVT.

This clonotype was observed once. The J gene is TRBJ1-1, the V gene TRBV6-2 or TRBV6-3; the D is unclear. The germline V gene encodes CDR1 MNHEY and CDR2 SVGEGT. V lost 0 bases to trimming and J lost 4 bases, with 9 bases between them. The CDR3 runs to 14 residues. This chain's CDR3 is CASSYSESGTEAFF. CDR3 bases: TGTGCCAGCAGTTACTCTGAGTCCGGCACTGAAGCTTTCTTT.

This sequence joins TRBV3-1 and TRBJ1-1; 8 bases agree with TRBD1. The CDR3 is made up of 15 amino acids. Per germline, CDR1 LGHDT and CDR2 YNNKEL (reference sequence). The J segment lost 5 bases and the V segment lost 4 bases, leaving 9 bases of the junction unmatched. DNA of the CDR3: TGTGCCAGCAGCCTTCCAGGGGGCCGTGAGACTGAAGCTTTCTTT. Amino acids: CASSLPGGRETEAFF.